A single T cell receptor (beta chain) is shown here with its context. The antigen is unknown. CDR3 length: 13 residues. The germline V gene encodes CDR1 MNHEY and CDR2 SMNVEV (reference sequence). The V gene lost 6 bases and the J gene lost 4 bases, with 7 bases spanning the gap. Using immunoSEQ multiplex PCR, the repertoire was profiled, and TCRdb retains in-frame clones only, with some absent. The sample has roughly 67,000 clones; 85% to 95% are singletons. This sample stems from a study of OX40 agonist ivuxolimab in advanced cancers. Study-level findings and limits: Some nonresponders additionally presented with little normalized T-cell clonal expansion.

This chain joins TRBV27 and TRBJ1-6, with no clear D. This receptor was taken from an adult with an advanced solid tumor such as melanoma, head and neck, liver or kidney cancer. This sample comprised CD4+ or CD8+ T cells sorted from blood, obtained in a trial of the OX40 agonist ivuxolimab. The CDR3 loop reads CASRMQYNSPLHF. The CDR3 DNA follows: TGTGCCAGCAGAATGCAGTATAATTCACCCCTCCACTTT.